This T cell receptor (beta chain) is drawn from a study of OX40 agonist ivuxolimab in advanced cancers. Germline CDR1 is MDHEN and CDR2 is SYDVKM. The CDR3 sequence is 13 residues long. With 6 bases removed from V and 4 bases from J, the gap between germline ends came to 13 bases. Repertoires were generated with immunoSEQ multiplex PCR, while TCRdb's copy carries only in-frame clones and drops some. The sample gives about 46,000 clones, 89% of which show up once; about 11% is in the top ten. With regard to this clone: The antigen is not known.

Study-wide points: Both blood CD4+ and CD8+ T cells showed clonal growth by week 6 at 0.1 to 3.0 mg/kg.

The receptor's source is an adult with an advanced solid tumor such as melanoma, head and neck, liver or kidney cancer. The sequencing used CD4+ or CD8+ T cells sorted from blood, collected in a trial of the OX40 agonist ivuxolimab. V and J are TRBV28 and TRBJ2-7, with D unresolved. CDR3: CASSPRAAYEQYF. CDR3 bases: TGTGCCAGCAGCCCACGGGCAGCGTACGAGCAGTACTTC.